This T cell receptor (beta chain) was sequenced during a study of control samples from healthy donors and cancer patients. Profiled with immunoSEQ multiplex PCR; TCRdb holds only in-frame clones, not every one. The repertoire holds around 250,000 clones, with about 80% as singletons. This CDR3 has 15 amino acids. Losses at the gene ends were 2 bases for V and 7 bases for J; bases not matched to a gene: 6. CDR1 is LNHDA, CDR2 SQIVND, per germline (reference sequence). Sequencing used PBMCs. The sequence came from a woman aged 55-75 years with lung cancer. The rearrangement uses TRBV19 and TRBJ2-3; 10 bases are a match to TRBD2. CDR3 sequence reads: CASSITAGGPNTQYF. The DNA for the CDR3 is TGTGCCAGTAGTATAACAGCGGGGGGGCCAAATACGCAGTATTTT.